This record covers a single TCR beta chain. This sample is part of a study of STAT5B mutations in CD4+ large granular lymphocyte leukemia. Per germline, CDR1 LNHDA and CDR2 SQIVND (reference sequence). The CDR3 length is 16 residues. With 6 bases clipped from V and 5 bases from J, the junction kept 10 bases outside the gene matches. Buffy coats from healthy blood donors served as controls. Produced via immunoSEQ multiplex PCR; TCRdb's table is partial and in-frame only. This repertoire shows about 48,000 clones, roughly 70% found once; its top ten account for about 1.6%. This rearrangement joins TRBV19 to TRBJ1-3; TRBD1 aligns across 10 bases. The clonotype comes from a human donor in good health. The sample taken for sequencing was CD4+ T cells from blood buffy coats. The CDR3 DNA sequence: TGTGCCAGTAGCGCACCGGGACAGGGGTTGCGAAACACCATATATTTT. As protein: CASSAPGQGLRNTIYF.